The rows below give T cell receptor beta chains drawn from one sample of a study of blood T cell repertoires in COVID-19. Sequencing used immunoSEQ multiplex PCR; TCRdb keeps in-frame clones, though not all of them. The repertoire has a few hundred thousand clones, about 88% of them found once; the top ten carry under 15%. Material for sequencing was peripheral blood. The receptors shown here come from a woman in her sixties or seventies with acute or convalescent COVID-19. CDR3s include the opening cysteine and the closing phenylalanine or tryptophan. Each record gives: CDR3 DNA, CDR3 protein, D gene, V gene, J gene, clone size. A D gene is named only where the DNA matches it firmly. Clone size appears in some rows only: once, few, many, or a class for an expanded clone.

TGTGCCAGCAGTCCCGTGAGAGGGTACCAAGAGACCCAGTACTTC	CASSPVRGYQETQYF	NA	TRBV27	TRBJ2-5	NA
TGTGCCAGCAGCCGGCAGCGGGAATTAGATACGCAGTATTTT	CASSRQRELDTQYF	TRBD2	TRBV27	TRBJ2-3	NA
TGTGCCACCTCTCTCTATAGCTCCTATAATTCACCCCTCCACTTT	CATSLYSSYNSPLHF	NA	TRBV6-5	TRBJ1-6	NA
TGTGCCAGCAGCGTAGGACTAGCGGGGGGGCCTGAGCAGTTCTTC	CASSVGLAGGPEQFF	TRBD2	TRBV9	TRBJ2-1	NA
TGTGCCAGCAGTCCCGGGACTAGCGGGGGACTCTCGAACACCGGGGAGCTGTTTTTT	CASSPGTSGGLSNTGELFF	TRBD2	TRBV2	TRBJ2-2	NA
TGTGCCAGCACCACCCTTCGGGACAGGGACGAGACCCAGTACTTC	CASTTLRDRDETQYF	TRBD1	TRBV28	TRBJ2-5	NA
TGTGCCAGCAGCGTACGAGGGGCGGGGGATACGCAGTATTTT	CASSVRGAGDTQYF	NA	TRBV9	TRBJ2-3	NA
TGCAGCGTTAAGACTAATCAAGAGACCCAGTACTTC	CSVKTNQETQYF	NA	TRBV29-1	TRBJ2-5	NA
TGTGCCAGCTCACCAGGACAGGGGAACACCGGGGAGCTGTTTTTT	CASSPGQGNTGELFF	TRBD1	TRBV18	TRBJ2-2	NA
TGCGCCAGCAGCCCCGGGGACACTAGCAATCAGCCCCAGCATTTT	CASSPGDTSNQPQHF	NA	TRBV5-1	TRBJ1-5	NA
TGTGCCAGCACCCTAGGACAGGGCACTGAAGCTTTCTTT	CASTLGQGTEAFF	TRBD1	TRBV12-3/TRBV12-4	TRBJ1-1	NA
TGTGCCAGTAGTCCCGAGGGCGCCTACGAGCAGTACTTC	CASSPEGAYEQYF	NA	TRBV19	TRBJ2-7	NA
TGTGCCAGCTCACCTTGGACAGAGAACACCGGGGAGCTGTTTTTT	CASSPWTENTGELFF	NA	TRBV18	TRBJ2-2	NA
TGTGCCTGGGGTCGGGGCACCGGGGAGCTGTTTTTT	CAWGRGTGELFF	NA	TRBV30	TRBJ2-2	once
TGTGCCAGCCGGAACAGAGGCTACACCTTC	CASRNRGYTF	NA	TRBV2	TRBJ1-2	NA
TGTGCCAGCAGCCCCAGGGCGACAGGGCCCTACGAGCAGTACTTC	CASSPRATGPYEQYF	TRBD1	TRBV7-8	TRBJ2-7	NA
TGCGCCAGCAGTTCTGGACAGGGGGGCACTGAAGCTTTCTTT	CASSSGQGGTEAFF	TRBD1	TRBV5-1	TRBJ1-1	NA
TGTGCCAGCAGCCAAGCGGGGACAGGGGGAGAAGCTTTCTTT	CASSQAGTGGEAFF	TRBD1	TRBV3-1/TRBV3-2	TRBJ1-1	NA
TGTGCCAGCAGTGCTCACATGGCAGGGGCAAATTCACCCCTCCACTTT	CASSAHMAGANSPLHF	NA	TRBV6-1	TRBJ1-6	NA
TGTGCCACCAGTGATCTAGACAGGGTTGTCACTGAAGCTTTCTTT	CATSDLDRVVTEAFF	TRBD1	TRBV24-1	TRBJ1-1	once
TGTGCCAGTAGTAGGGACACCAATCAGCCCCAGCATTTT	CASSRDTNQPQHF	NA	TRBV19	TRBJ1-5	once
TGTGCCAGCAGTTTATTGGAGGGAGATAATTCACCCCTCCACTTT	CASSLLEGDNSPLHF	NA	TRBV28	TRBJ1-6	few
TGTGCCAGCAGCCCGGGATCGACAAACTATGGCTACACCTTC	CASSPGSTNYGYTF	NA	TRBV28	TRBJ1-2	NA
TGCGCCAGCAGCCAACCGACAGCTAAAAATTCACCCCTCCACTTT	CASSQPTAKNSPLHF	NA	TRBV4-1	TRBJ1-6	once
TGTGCCAGCTCATCGGGTACAGGGGATACCGGGGAGCTGTTTTTT	CASSSGTGDTGELFF	TRBD1	TRBV18	TRBJ2-2	NA
TGTGCTAGCGGGAGGGGATTGAACACCGGGGAGCTGTTTTTT	CASGRGLNTGELFF	TRBD2	TRBV7-7	TRBJ2-2	NA
TGTGCCACCAGTGAAGGGGACAGGGGGCCGAACACTGAAGCTTTCTTT	CATSEGDRGPNTEAFF	TRBD1	TRBV24-1	TRBJ1-1	NA
TGTGCCAGCAGTGGAGAACTCATGAACACTGAAGCTTTCTTT	CASSGELMNTEAFF	NA	TRBV2	TRBJ1-1	NA
TGTGCCACCAGTGGAGGTACAGGGGTTCCCGGGGAGCTGTTTTTT	CATSGGTGVPGELFF	TRBD1	TRBV24-1	TRBJ2-2	NA
TGTGCCAGCAGTCCAAGAGGGGGAAGGGGGCAGGGCTATGGCTACACCTTC	CASSPRGGRGQGYGYTF	TRBD1	TRBV3-1/TRBV3-2	TRBJ1-2	NA
TGTGCCAGCAGCGCAGGGAGGAGCTCCTATAATTCACCCCTCCACTTT	CASSAGRSSYNSPLHF	NA	TRBV5-6	TRBJ1-6	NA
TGTGCCAGCAGCTACCGGACTAGCGGGGTCGCGAACACCGGGGAGCTGTTTTTT	CASSYRTSGVANTGELFF	TRBD2	TRBV7-3	TRBJ2-2	NA
TGTGCCAGTAGTAACCCCGGGACTAGCGGGAGGGTCTCCTACAATGAGCAGTTCTTC	CASSNPGTSGRVSYNEQFF	TRBD2	TRBV19	TRBJ2-1	NA
TGTGCCAGCAGTGAAACCGCTGGCGGAGCCTACGAGCAGTACTTC	CASSETAGGAYEQYF	NA	TRBV2	TRBJ2-7	NA
TGTGCCAGCAGCTTCCCTAACACAGATACGCAGTATTTT	CASSFPNTDTQYF	NA	TRBV7-9	TRBJ2-3	NA
TGTGCCAGCAGTTTATCGGTCCCCAGGGGGCGCAACACCGGGGAGCTGTTTTTT	CASSLSVPRGRNTGELFF	TRBD1	TRBV27	TRBJ2-2	NA
TGTGCCAGCAGCCAAGTCCGGCCGGGGGTCGGGTCCTACGAGCAGTACTTC	CASSQVRPGVGSYEQYF	NA	TRBV11-2	TRBJ2-7	NA
TGTGCCAGCAGTAGGGGGAATGGCTACACCTTC	CASSRGNGYTF	NA	TRBV6-2/TRBV6-3	TRBJ1-2	NA
TGTGCCAGCAGTTTGGGGGCGGCTGGGGCCAACGTCCTGACTTTC	CASSLGAAGANVLTF	NA	TRBV2	TRBJ2-6	NA
TGTGCCACCAGCAGATCCCGGGGGGAAGTTCAGCCCCAGCATTTT	CATSRSRGEVQPQHF	NA	TRBV15	TRBJ1-5	NA
TGTGCCAGCAGCGTTTCTCGGAACACTGAAGCTTTCTTT	CASSVSRNTEAFF	NA	TRBV9	TRBJ1-1	NA
TGTGCCAGCTCCGGGTTGGAGGGGAGTCCCAATCAGCCCCAGCATTTT	CASSGLEGSPNQPQHF	NA	TRBV18	TRBJ1-5	NA
TGTGCCAGCAGCCCCGGGACTAGCGGGTTTGTGTACGAGCAGTACTTC	CASSPGTSGFVYEQYF	TRBD2	TRBV7-8	TRBJ2-7	NA
TGTGCCAGCAGCCCACAGGACGTTTCCTACGAGCAGTACTTC	CASSPQDVSYEQYF	NA	TRBV28	TRBJ2-7	few
TGTGCCAGTAATTCGGGGTGGACTAATGAAAAACTGTTTTTT	CASNSGWTNEKLFF	NA	TRBV19	TRBJ1-4	NA
TGTGCCAGCAGCCCCGGGACAGGGAACACTGAAGCTTTCTTT	CASSPGTGNTEAFF	TRBD1	TRBV6-5	TRBJ1-1	NA
TGTGCCACCAGCCTAGGGGGGGACACCGGGGAGCTGTTTTTT	CATSLGGDTGELFF	NA	TRBV15	TRBJ2-2	once
TGTGCCAGCAGCTTAAGCCGGGACAGCGAGCAGTACTTC	CASSLSRDSEQYF	TRBD1	TRBV9	TRBJ2-7	once
TGTGCCAGTAGTCGGGACAGTTACGAGCAGTACTTC	CASSRDSYEQYF	TRBD1	TRBV19	TRBJ2-7	once
TGTGCCAGCAGCTTGTCTTCAGGGGGCACTGAAGCTTTCTTT	CASSLSSGGTEAFF	TRBD1	TRBV7-2	TRBJ1-1	NA
TGTGCCACCAGTGATTTGTCCACTAGCGGGATCCACAATGAGCAGTTCTTC	CATSDLSTSGIHNEQFF	TRBD2	TRBV24-1	TRBJ2-1	NA
TGTGCCAGCAGTTCGCGTAGCAATCAGCCCCAGCATTTT	CASSSRSNQPQHF	NA	TRBV28	TRBJ1-5	once
TGTGCCAGCAGGGGGACTCTAACGGATGGAAACACCATATATTTT	CASRGTLTDGNTIYF	NA	TRBV6-4	TRBJ1-3	NA